Listed below are T cell receptor beta chains from one sample, sequenced in a study of blood T cell repertoires in COVID-19. The method was immunoSEQ multiplex PCR; TCRdb's version includes in-frame clones alone and lacks a portion of them. The sample contains about 110,000 clones, roughly 86% of which appear only once. The source material was peripheral blood. The receptors shown here come from a man aged 40-55 years with acute or convalescent COVID-19. Both conserved end residues are part of each CDR3. The D gene is left open where the match is weak. Size tells how often a clone was seen (once, few, many) or the class of an expanded clone, and some rows leave it out.

D gene	clone size	V gene	J gene	CDR3 protein	CDR3 DNA
-	-	TRBV3-1/TRBV3-2	TRBJ1-2	CASSTPGRGIGYTF	TGTGCCAGCAGCACCCCCGGGAGGGGAATCGGCTACACCTTC
TRBD1	once	TRBV7-6	TRBJ2-2	CASSFAGTGDTGELFF	TGTGCCAGCAGCTTCGCCGGGACAGGGGATACCGGGGAGCTGTTTTTT
TRBD1	-	TRBV4-1	TRBJ2-7	CASSRDRDSERTEQYF	TGCGCCAGCAGCCGCGACCGGGACAGCGAAAGGACCGAGCAGTACTTC
-	-	TRBV9	TRBJ1-2	CASSVGQDLYGYTF	TGTGCCAGCAGCGTAGGACAGGACCTCTATGGCTACACCTTC
TRBD2	-	TRBV11-1	TRBJ2-2	CASSEIGTSGYGELFF	TGTGCCAGCAGCGAGATCGGGACTAGCGGTTACGGGGAGCTGTTTTTT
-	-	TRBV7-2	TRBJ1-2	CASSHFNYGYTF	TGTGCCAGCAGTCATTTTAACTATGGCTACACCTTC
-	-	TRBV23-1	TRBJ1-2	CASSQSLIPEKYGYTF	TGCGCCAGCAGTCAATCCTTAATTCCGGAGAAGTATGGCTACACCTTC
-	-	TRBV3-1/TRBV3-2	TRBJ2-5	CASSQASETQYF	TGTGCCAGCAGCCAAGCGAGCGAGACCCAGTACTTC
-	-	TRBV7-3	TRBJ2-6	CASSTKPRAGANVLTF	TGTGCCAGCAGCACTAAGCCCAGGGCTGGGGCCAACGTCCTGACTTTC
TRBD1	-	TRBV6-5	TRBJ1-4	CASRRGRFNEKLFF	TGTGCCTCCCGCAGGGGGCGATTTAATGAAAAACTGTTTTTT
-	-	TRBV30	TRBJ1-6	CAWSSASQDSPLHF	TGTGCCTGGAGTTCGGCCTCCCAGGATTCACCCCTCCACTTT
-	-	TRBV28	TRBJ1-1	CASSSGGGGTEAFF	TGTGCCAGCAGCTCCGGGGGGGGCGGCACTGAAGCTTTCTTT
-	-	TRBV19	TRBJ1-1	CASSINSMNTEAFF	TGTGCCAGTAGTATAAACAGCATGAACACTGAAGCTTTCTTT
-	-	TRBV7-2	TRBJ1-5	CASSPGGGADSNQPQHF	TGTGCCAGCAGCCCGGGTGGGGGCGCGGATAGCAATCAGCCCCAGCATTTT
TRBD1	once	TRBV4-3	TRBJ2-3	CASSQDRTGGAGDTQYF	TGCGCCAGCAGCCAAGACCGGACAGGGGGCGCGGGAGATACGCAGTATTTT
-	once	TRBV24-1	TRBJ1-1	CATSDSRTRAFF	TGTGCCACCAGTGATTCTCGAACACGTGCTTTCTTT
TRBD2	once	TRBV14	TRBJ2-7	CASSPRLAGVGEQYF	TGTGCCAGCAGCCCGAGACTAGCGGGAGTGGGCGAGCAGTACTTC
-	-	TRBV10-3	TRBJ2-7	CAISEPGTTGSF	TGTGCCATCAGTGAGCCCGGGACAACGGGGAGTTTC
-	-	TRBV5-4	TRBJ2-2	CASSPPGGDTGELFF	TGTGCCAGCAGTCCACCAGGAGGTGATACCGGGGAGCTGTTTTTT
TRBD1	once	TRBV11-2	TRBJ1-2	CASSPGQGANYGYTF	TGTGCCAGCAGCCCAGGACAGGGGGCTAACTATGGCTACACCTTC
TRBD2	-	TRBV7-2	TRBJ2-7	CASSLVGGRVYEQYF	TGTGCCAGCAGCTTAGTCGGTGGGAGGGTCTACGAGCAGTACTTC
TRBD1	-	TRBV5-1	TRBJ2-5	CASSFQQDREETQYF	TGCGCCAGCAGCTTTCAACAGGACAGGGAGGAGACCCAGTACTTC
-	-	TRBV19	TRBJ2-2	CASSRATIPTGELFF	TGTGCCAGTAGCAGGGCCACAATCCCCACCGGGGAGCTGTTTTTT
-	-	TRBV7-9	TRBJ2-5	CASSLVLTALEETQYF	TGTGCCAGCAGCTTAGTGCTGACAGCCCTAGAAGAGACCCAGTACTTC
-	-	TRBV15	TRBJ1-1	CATSRIAGARAFF	TGTGCCACCAGCAGAATCGCAGGGGCTAGGGCTTTCTTT
-	-	TRBV5-1	TRBJ1-1	CASSLEGRGGNTEAFF	TGCGCCAGCAGCTTGGAGGGCAGGGGTGGGAACACTGAAGCTTTCTTT
-	-	TRBV7-9	TRBJ2-2	CASSLAITTGTGELFF	TGTGCCAGCAGCTTAGCGATAACTACTGGGACCGGGGAGCTGTTTTTT
TRBD2	-	TRBV10-2	TRBJ2-3	CASTLAGGPADTQYF	TGCGCCAGCACCCTAGCGGGAGGGCCCGCAGATACGCAGTATTTT
-	-	TRBV6-2/TRBV6-3	TRBJ2-3	CASSYSGAPGLSTDTQYF	TGTGCCAGCAGTTACTCGGGGGCCCCAGGCCTTAGCACAGATACGCAGTATTTT
-	once	TRBV2	TRBJ2-7	CASSEDERNEPYEQYF	TGTGCCAGCAGTGAGGATGAGCGGAATGAACCCTACGAGCAGTACTTC
TRBD1	-	TRBV30	TRBJ1-4	CAWDRGLGEKLFF	TGTGCCTGGGACAGGGGGCTCGGGGAAAAACTGTTTTTT
-	-	TRBV6-4	TRBJ2-3	CASSDGSGTDTQYF	TGTGCCAGCAGTGACGGGAGCGGCACAGATACGCAGTATTTT
-	-	TRBV7-6	TRBJ1-1	CASSLAGGNTEAFF	TGTGCCAGCAGCTTAGCGGGGGGGAACACTGAAGCTTTCTTT
-	-	TRBV19	TRBJ1-1	CASSSTLVEAFF	TGTGCCAGTAGTAGTACACTAGTCGAAGCTTTCTTT
-	-	TRBV7-6	TRBJ1-2	CASSRYLGDTGGYTF	TGTGCCAGCAGCAGATATCTAGGGGATACGGGTGGCTACACCTTC
TRBD1	-	TRBV28	TRBJ1-5	CASSPPGQGVGQPQHF	TGTGCCAGCAGCCCCCCCGGGCAGGGGGTTGGTCAGCCCCAGCATTTT
-	-	TRBV9	TRBJ1-4	CASSFRRGGKLFF	TGTGCCAGCAGCTTCCGGAGGGGGGGAAAACTGTTTTTT
-	-	TRBV27	TRBJ2-1	CASSLDSYNEQFF	TGTGCCAGCAGTTTAGACAGTTACAATGAGCAGTTCTTC
TRBD2	-	TRBV7-2	TRBJ2-1	CASSQGLAGNNEQFF	TGTGCCAGCAGCCAGGGACTAGCGGGTAACAATGAGCAGTTCTTC
-	-	TRBV19	TRBJ1-5	CATTGRGRNNQPQHF	TGTGCCACCACCGGTAGGGGTAGGAACAATCAGCCCCAGCATTTT
TRBD2	-	TRBV7-9	TRBJ2-1	CASSLNRGGPGEQFF	TGTGCCAGCAGCTTAAATCGGGGAGGGCCCGGTGAGCAGTTCTTC